This T cell receptor (beta chain) was sequenced during a study of regulatory T cells in long-lasting Graves disease. Whole-study context: Positivity for TSH receptor antibodies plus over 5 years of antithyroid drugs meant persistent Graves' disease. Study results and limitations: When disease was persistent, TRBV28, TRBJ1-2 and TRBJ2-5 were the favored segments.

This clonotype appeared many times. Its antigen remains unidentified. The time point was: persistent/refractory GD, antithyroid drugs over 5 years with positive TRAb. Isolated PBMC RNA provided the starting material for the TCR library. The authors built TCR beta libraries using iRepertoire HTBI primers and Arm-PCR of CDR3 regions. In the authors' methods: Identified segments across samples numbered roughly 62 TRBV and around 13 TRBJ. TCRdb reanalysed the multiplex PCR reads using MiXCR and keeps one entry per CDR3 protein. The V and J calls come from TCRdb's annotation, not from the publication. This sample has more than 350,000 distinct CDR3 sequences, with roughly 23% found just once. Germline V gene sequence: CDR1 SGHDT, CDR2 YYEEEE. CDR3 length: 12 amino acids. Trimming took off 6 bases at V and 4 bases at J, with 11 bases between the two ends.

The sequencing here drew on peripheral blood mononuclear cells (PBMCs), taken when the disease was refractory, from a patient treated with antithyroid drugs. The source is a female donor with Graves disease. The chain couples TRBV5-6 to TRBJ2-7; no clear D gene. The CDR3 protein is CASNMFDYEQYF. CDR3 sequence (DNA): TGTGCCAGCAACATGTTTGATTACGAGCAGTACTTC.